One sample yielded the 28 T cell receptor beta chains listed below, sequenced in a study of siplizumab effects on memory and regulatory T cells. Profiled with immunoSEQ multiplex PCR; TCRdb holds only in-frame clones, not every one. The sample has about 100,000 clones, about 94% seen once. The sample taken for sequencing was non-Treg CD4+ T cells sorted from blood. The source of these receptors is a human donor in good health.

This clone was seen a single time. The chain couples TRBV29-1 to TRBJ1-1; perhaps TRBD1 as D (6 bases). The CDR3 runs to 14 residues. V lost 5 bases and J lost 2, with 15 bases in between. Germline-derived CDR1 and CDR2 are SQVTM and ANQGSEA. Here the CDR3 reads CSVCGRGPNTEAFF. The CDR3 DNA reads as TGCAGCGTTTGCGGCAGGGGCCCAAACACTGAAGCTTTCTTT. The whole variable domain, filled in from reference TRBV29-1 and TRBJ1-1, reads SAVISQKPSRDICQRGTSLTIQCQVDSQVTMMFWYRQQPGQSLTLIATANQGSEATYESGFVIDKFPISRPNLTFSTLTVSNMSPEDSSIYLCSVCGRGPNTEAFFGQGTRLTVV.

V usage is TRBV5-4 and J usage is TRBJ1-2, with D possibly being TRBD1 (5 bases). Trimming removed 0 bases from V and 3 bases from J, with 12 bases in between. The CDR3 runs 15 residues. Germline V gene lookup returns CDR1 SGHNT and CDR2 YYREEE (reference sequence). The CDR3 loop is CASSLVGVFDYGYTF. For the CDR3, the DNA is TGTGCCAGCAGCTTGGTGGGGGTTTTCGACTATGGCTACACCTTC. The whole variable domain, filled in from reference TRBV5-4 and TRBJ1-2, reads ETGVTQSPTHLIKTRGQQVTLRCSSQSGHNTVSWYQQALGQGPQFIFQYYREEENGRGNFPPRFSGLQFPNYSSELNVNALELDDSALYLCASSLVGVFDYGYTFGSGTRLTVV.

A word on this clone: Other DNA sequences of this sample code for an identical CDR3. This chain uses TRBV7-3 with TRBJ2-2; TRBD2 might be the D (6 bases). The V end was cut by 0 bases, the J end by 3 bases, with 8 bases between. The CDR3 runs to 15 residues. CDR1 and CDR2 from the germline V gene are SGHTA and FQGTGA. The CDR3 nucleotides read TGTGCCAGCAGCTTAACCGGGAGTGACACCGGGGAGCTGTTTTTT. Amino acid sequence: CASSLTGSDTGELFF. The full variable domain, with the rest looked up from reference TRBV7-3 and TRBJ2-2, is GAGVSQTPSNKVTEKGKYVELRCDPISGHTALYWYRQSLGQGPEFLIYFQGTGAADDSGLPNDRFFAVRPEGSVSTLKIQRTERGDSAVYLCASSLTGSDTGELFFGEGSRLTVL.

The chain links TRBV21-1 to TRBJ1-5. TRBV21-1 has pseudogene status. The length of the CDR3 is 14 residues. The CDR3 protein is CATPRGLSNQPQHF. CDR3 coding DNA: TGTGCCACCCCCCGTGGATTGAGCAATCAGCCCCAGCATTTT.

V is TRBV27 and J is TRBJ2-1; 9 bases line up with TRBD1. CDR3 length: 15 residues. Germline trimming cut 6 bases from V and 4 bases from J; bases unmatched to any gene: 7. Germline V gives CDR1 MNHEY, CDR2 SMNVEV (reference sequence). CDR3 residues: CASRTPGTGYNEQFF. DNA for the CDR3: TGTGCCAGCAGAACTCCCGGGACAGGGTACAATGAGCAGTTCTTC.

The chain is built from TRBV6-5 and TRBJ2-3; tentative D call: TRBD2 (5 bases). The CDR3 totals 12 residues. Germline values: CDR1 MNHEY, CDR2 SVGAGI. The CDR3 loop reads CATTGYEDTQYF. The CDR3 nucleotides read TGTGCTACCACGGGATATGAAGATACGCAGTATTTT.

This rearrangement joins TRBV5-4 to TRBJ1-2; 8 bases align to TRBD1. Trimming took 4 bases from V and 0 from J; bases not matched to a gene: 5. CDR1 SGHNT and CDR2 YYREEE come from the germline V gene (reference sequence). This CDR3 spans 15 amino acids. The DNA of the CDR3 is TGTGCCAGCAGCCTGGGACAGGTGGCTAACTATGGCTACACCTTC. It encodes CASSLGQVANYGYTF.

The chain joins TRBV28 to TRBJ1-1; no firm D call. The germline gives CDR1 MDHEN, CDR2 SYDVKM. The CDR3 runs 14 residues. V lost 7 bases and J 5 bases, leaving 17 bases between the germline ends. Written as DNA, the CDR3 is TGTGCCAGCACTCCCTCCCGAAGGGTTACTGAAGCTTTCTTT. This encodes CASTPSRRVTEAFF.

On this clone itself: Other nucleotide sequences from this sample produce the same CDR3. The chain uses TRBV9 and TRBJ2-2; 9 bases line up with TRBD2. CDR1 SGDLS and CDR2 YYNGEE come from the germline V gene. The CDR3 covers 16 residues. V dropped 0 bases and J dropped 3; count of bases not matched to a gene: 3. CDR3 sequence reads: CASSVGAGGDTGELFF. CDR3 coding DNA: TGTGCCAGCAGCGTAGGTGCGGGAGGGGACACCGGGGAGCTGTTTTTT. Looking up the rest from reference TRBV9 and TRBJ2-2 gives the full variable domain: DSGVTQTPKHLITATGQRVTLRCSPRSGDLSVYWYQQSLDQGLQFLIQYYNGEERAKGNILERFSAQQFPDLHSELNLSSLELGDSALYFCASSVGAGGDTGELFFGEGSRLTVL.

The rearrangement uses TRBV10-3 and TRBJ2-2; D is possibly TRBD2 (6 bases). The CDR3 contains 15 residues. Per the germline V gene, CDR1 is ENHRY and CDR2 is SYGVKD. V gave up 0 bases and J gave up 4 bases, with 9 bases separating them. CDR3 sequence: CAISESGRATGELFF. The DNA for the CDR3 is TGTGCCATCAGTGAGTCCGGGAGAGCCACCGGGGAGCTGTTTTTT.

This chain links TRBV27 with TRBJ2-3; D may be TRBD2 (5 bases). Deletions cut 6 bases from V and 7 bases from J, with 20 bases between. CDR1 is MNHEY and CDR2 is SMNVEV in the germline V gene (reference sequence). The CDR3 length is 15 residues. CDR3 region: CASRNLAGKVNTQYF. The CDR3 DNA follows: TGTGCCAGCAGAAATCTAGCTGGGAAGGTGAATACGCAGTATTTT.

J is TRBJ2-6 and V is TRBV7-2; 7 nucleotides align to TRBD1. The germline gives CDR1 SGHTA, CDR2 FQGNSA. The CDR3 consists of 17 residues. V lost 0 bases and J lost 1; bases outside the gene matches: 3. CDR3 DNA sequence: TGTGCCAGCAGCTTAGCGACAGGGAAATCTGGGGCCAACGTCCTGACTTTC. Protein: CASSLATGKSGANVLTF.

The rearrangement links TRBV11-3 to TRBJ2-1; a possible D gene is TRBD1 (6 bases). Looked up from germline, CDR1 is SGHNT and CDR2 is YENEEA. Trimming pared 5 bases from V and 7 bases from J, leaving 18 bases between. This CDR3 comprises 15 residues. The CDR3 loop is CASSHTGNLANEQFF. Written as DNA, the CDR3 is TGTGCCAGCAGCCATACAGGGAATTTGGCGAATGAGCAGTTCTTC.

The gene calls are TRBV5-1 and TRBJ2-7; a weak D match, TRBD2 (6 bases). Trimming left V 0 bases short and J 4 bases short, with 20 bases between. From germline, CDR1 is SGHRS and CDR2 YFSETQ. This CDR3 has 17 residues. The CDR3 DNA sequence: TGCGCCAGCAGCTTGGACCCCGGGACTGGCCTCGGGTACGAGCAGTACTTC. Residues: CASSLDPGTGLGYEQYF.

Worth noting for this clone: The same CDR3 can be traced to other DNA sequences in this sample. The chain uses TRBV15 and TRBJ2-1; D tentatively fits TRBD1 or TRBD2 (6 bases each). This CDR3 is 13 amino acids long. V was pared by 0 bases and J by 9 bases, with 9 bases between. The germline V gene encodes CDR1 LNHNV and CDR2 YYDKDF (reference sequence). The CDR3 DNA reads as TGTGCCACCAGCAGAGATCGGGGGCTTGAGCAGTTCTTC. It specifies CATSRDRGLEQFF.

The V call is TRBV30, the J call TRBJ1-1; 10 bases fit TRBD1. Germline V gives CDR1 GTSNPN, CDR2 SVGIG (reference sequence). The CDR3 spans 13 residues. V shed 3 bases and J 5 bases; nucleotides not matched to a gene: 3. The CDR3, as DNA: TGTGCCTGGAGGTGGACAGGGGGTACTGAAGCTTTCTTT. Protein product: CAWRWTGGTEAFF. Full variable domain (missing parts from reference TRBV30 and TRBJ1-1): SQTIHQWPATLVQPVGSPLSLECTVEGTSNPNLYWYRQAAGRGLQLLFYSVGIGQISSEVPQNLSASRPQDRQFILSSKKLLLSDSGFYLCAWRWTGGTEAFFGQGTRLTVV.

The rearrangement joins TRBV29-1 to TRBJ2-5, with 9 positions matching TRBD2. Germline V gene data show CDR1 as SQVTM and CDR2 as ANQGSEA. The CDR3 is 15 amino acids. The junction had 9 bases not matched to a gene; V was cut back by 6 bases and J by 1 base. CDR3 DNA: TGCAGCGTCGCCGGTAGCGGGAGTTCCCAAGAGACCCAGTACTTC. Translated, it gives CSVAGSGSSQETQYF.

The chain combines TRBV28 with TRBJ1-4, with D possibly matching TRBD1 (6 bases). V was cut by 2 bases and J by 11 bases, with 15 bases left in between. Germline CDR1 is MDHEN and CDR2 is SYDVKM. The CDR3 sequence is 14 residues long. The CDR3 reads CASSLPQGRGKLFF. CDR3 DNA sequence: TGTGCCAGCAGTTTACCCCAGGGGAGGGGGAAACTGTTTTTT.

This chain links TRBV28 with TRBJ2-7; D unresolved. Germline CDR1 MDHEN, CDR2 SYDVKM. V gave up 7 bases and J gave up 7 bases, with 11 bases separating them. This CDR3 has 11 amino acids. The CDR3 DNA reads as TGTGCCAGCACCTCACCCCGGGAGCAGTACTTC. This codes for CASTSPREQYF.

The chain links TRBV18 to TRBJ2-4; TRBD1 matches 9 bases. Looked up from germline, CDR1 is KGHSH and CDR2 is LQKENI. Losses at the gene ends were 3 bases for V and 5 bases for J; bases not matched to a gene: 5. CDR3 length equals 15 residues. CDR3 nucleotide sequence: TGTGCCAGCTCACCGACAGGGGGACCCCAAAACATTCAGTACTTC. This sequence encodes CASSPTGGPQNIQYF.

The V call is TRBV7-2, the J call TRBJ2-4; D may correspond to TRBD1 or TRBD2 (5 bases each). Per the germline V gene, CDR1 is SGHTA and CDR2 is FQGNSA. This CDR3 comprises 15 residues. V lost 4 bases and J lost 9, with 19 bases in between. CDR3 sequence reads: CASSSTSLGVGIQYF. The CDR3 bases are TGTGCCAGCAGCTCGACAAGCTTGGGGGTCGGCATTCAGTACTTC.

The count of this clone is one. The V and J genes are TRBV4-2 and TRBJ2-7; D is uncertain. The CDR3 covers 14 residues. V lost 0 bases to trimming and J lost 6 bases, with 12 bases between them. The V gene's germline CDR1 is LGHNA and CDR2 YNFKEQ. CDR3 sequence: CASSQELSSREQYF. CDR3 bases: TGTGCCAGCAGCCAAGAATTATCCAGCCGCGAGCAGTACTTC.

Concerning this clone: Additional DNA sequences in this sample encode the identical CDR3. Here the CDR3 reads CASSQQTGLQETQYF. The CDR3 bases are TGTGCCAGCAGCCAACAGACAGGGCTTCAAGAGACCCAGTACTTC. The V and J genes are TRBV4-2 and TRBJ2-5; 7 nucleotides match TRBD1. Trimming took 2 bases from V and 2 from J; bases not matched to a gene: 5. From germline, CDR1 is LGHNA and CDR2 YNFKEQ. There are 15 residues in the CDR3.

The genes are TRBV11-3 and TRBJ2-3; a weak D match, TRBD2 (7 bases). V was clipped by 1 base and J by 7 bases, with 12 bases between them. CDR3 length: 14 residues. CDR1 is SGHNT and CDR2 is YENEEA in the germline V gene. The CDR3, as DNA: TGTGCCAGCAGCTTAGGAGGGGGGGAGAATACGCAGTATTTT. Translated, it gives CASSLGGGENTQYF.

The rearrangement joins TRBV5-1 to TRBJ1-6; no clear D. Trimming cost V 0 bases and J 6 bases, with 16 bases left between them. This CDR3 region has 17 residues. Germline V gives CDR1 SGHRS, CDR2 YFSETQ. In nucleotides, the CDR3 is TGCGCCAGCAGCTTGGGAGGTGACTCACGGATTAATTCACCCCTCCACTTT. Protein sequence: CASSLGGDSRINSPLHF.

The genes are TRBV5-1 and TRBJ1-4; 9 positions match TRBD1. Germline CDR1 SGHRS, CDR2 YFSETQ. The V gene end was trimmed by 3 bases and the J gene end by 6 bases; junction bases not matched to a gene: 6. CDR3 length equals 15 residues. This CDR3 is CASSWGDREYEKLFF. The CDR3 DNA sequence: TGCGCCAGCAGCTGGGGGGACAGGGAATATGAAAAACTGTTTTTT.

The chain is built from TRBV5-4 and TRBJ2-3, with 8 nucleotides matching TRBD2. In germline, CDR1 is SGHNT, CDR2 YYREEE (reference sequence). This CDR3 spans 16 amino acids. V gave up 3 bases and J gave up 1 base; unmatched junction bases: 7. CDR3 sequence (DNA): TGTGCCAGCAGCTGGGGACTAGGGGAAGGCACAGATACGCAGTATTTT. This codes for CASSWGLGEGTDTQYF. The whole variable domain, filled in from reference TRBV5-4 and TRBJ2-3, reads ETGVTQSPTHLIKTRGQQVTLRCSSQSGHNTVSWYQQALGQGPQFIFQYYREEENGRGNFPPRFSGLQFPNYSSELNVNALELDDSALYLCASSWGLGEGTDTQYFGPGTRLTVL.

The V gene is TRBV15, the J gene TRBJ2-7; 10 nucleotides align to TRBD1. Per germline, CDR1 LNHNV and CDR2 YYDKDF (reference sequence). With V trimmed by 2 bases and J by 3 bases, 7 bases remained unmatched. This CDR3 contains 16 residues. CDR3 sequence: CATSRIPGQGNYEQYF. The CDR3 bases are TGTGCCACCAGCAGAATTCCGGGACAGGGGAACTACGAGCAGTACTTC.